This entry describes one T cell receptor beta chain. Its antigen remains unknown. This sample also contains other DNA sequences that code for the same CDR3. This specimen belongs to a study of shared clonotypes between healthy human individuals. Overall study: Donors had three CD4 naive, three CD4 memory, two CD8 naive and one CD8 memory plate apiece.

Study outcomes and limitations: An effect of sequencing depth on clonotype sharing among donors was expected.

Germline loops: CDR1 GTSNPN, CDR2 SVGIG (reference sequence). The CDR3 totals 11 residues. Trimming left V 0 bases short and J 2 bases short, with 2 bases between. Running of the assay took place at deep level. For sorted subsets, approximately 200 ng DNA per replicate equaled around 28,000 T cell genomes. Profiled with immunoSEQ multiplex PCR; TCRdb holds only in-frame clones, not every one. The table has millions of clones, 85% to 95% seen once. The sequenced sample consisted of naive CD4+ T cells sorted from blood. Specified subset: CD45RA+ positively selected. The sequence derives from a young man in good health. The chain couples TRBV30 to TRBJ2-7, with D hard to call. CDR3 bases: TGTGCCTGGAGTGTTGCCTACGAGCAGTACTTC. Its translation is CAWSVAYEQYF.